This T cell receptor beta chain comes out of a study of blood T cell repertoires in COVID-19. Original analysis: Amplification of reference gene primers provided the estimated nucleated cell counts. Produced via immunoSEQ multiplex PCR; TCRdb's table is partial and in-frame only. The DNA gave D and trimming, while V, J and clone size come from that table. In the table there are more than 140,000 clones, over 80% of which are singletons. Germline-derived CDR1 and CDR2 are LNHDA and SQIVND (reference sequence). The ends lost 2 bases at V and 3 bases at J; junction bases unmatched: 3. There are 14 residues in the CDR3.

Sequenced sample: peripheral blood. The clonotype comes from a human donor in a cohort sampled during active COVID-19. The rearrangement joins TRBV19 to TRBJ2-7; 8 bases map to TRBD1. The CDR3: CASSIRTGNYEQYF. The CDR3 region has the DNA TGTGCCAGTAGTATAAGGACAGGGAACTACGAGCAGTACTTC.